Only a few counts were recorded for the clone carrying this T cell receptor beta chain. Antigen: not known. The sample belongs to a study of human T cells and chemical hapten exposure. Across the whole study: Enrolled patients were predominantly female and had alopecia areata, totalis or universalis.

This CDR3 region has 13 residues. Germline V CDR1 and CDR2: MNHEY, SVGAGI. V gave up 8 bases and J gave up 3 bases, with 13 bases separating them. Regarding time point: patch test 3, about 24 weeks after DPC sensitization. Treatment meaning: therapeutic diphenylcyclopropenone sensitization with weekly scalp DPC. Donation of samples came from alopecia patients who were 18 to 70 years old and suitable for DPC. MiXCR was run by TCRdb on the RACE reads, yielding one entry per CDR3 protein. The data show tens of thousands of distinct CDR3 sequences, 11% seen once. Study-level findings and limits: DPC sensitization left the count of TCRs above 1 in 1000 unchanged.

The sample consisted of whole blood, taken in connection with sensitization to the hapten diphenylcyclopropenone (DPC). The rearrangement joins TRBV6-5 to TRBJ1-1; the D gene is possibly TRBD1 (5 bases). The TCR was taken from a woman aged 45-60 years with alopecia areata. Some clones in this sample may be carry-over from other donors' samples. DNA for the CDR3: TGTGCCAGCTGTGGCCAGGGCTACACTGAAGCTTTCTTT. It codes for CASCGQGYTEAFF.